Following are 3 T cell receptor beta chains from one sample sequenced in a study of PD-1 blockade in classical Hodgkin lymphoma. The method was immunoSEQ multiplex PCR; TCRdb's version includes in-frame clones alone and lacks a portion of them. Counted here are about 13,000 clones, around 76% occurring once; the ten biggest clones make up about 4.2%. After autologous stem cell transplantation all patients relapsed, and prior brentuximab vedotin exposure differed between cohorts. Sequenced here: peripheral blood mononuclear cells (PBMCs), sampled at baseline. All receptors derive from a human donor with classical Hodgkin lymphoma.

V usage is TRBV2 and J usage is TRBJ1-1; D is possibly TRBD1 (5 bases). This CDR3 is built from 17 residues. The germline V and J ends were trimmed by 8 bases and 0 bases, with 22 bases remaining between them. The germline V gene encodes CDR1 SNHLY and CDR2 FYNNEI. The CDR3 sequence: CASVPSVGATLNTEAFF. In nucleotides, the CDR3 is TGTGCCAGCGTACCCAGCGTAGGGGCCACCCTGAACACTGAAGCTTTCTTT.

This clone was seen a handful of times. The chain couples TRBV9 to TRBJ2-2, with 9 bases identical to TRBD1. CDR1 and CDR2 from the germline V gene are SGDLS and YYNGEE. V dropped 5 bases and J dropped 6; count of bases not matched to a gene: 5. The CDR3 consists of 14 residues. CDR3 loop: CASRWTGVAGELFF. CDR3 sequence (DNA): TGTGCCAGCAGGTGGACAGGGGTGGCCGGGGAGCTGTTTTTT.

This chain connects TRBV5-1 to TRBJ1-3, with unresolved D. The germline CDR1 and CDR2 sequences are SGHRS and YFSETQ. The CDR3 runs 15 residues. V lost 8 bases, J lost 1 base, and 16 bases lay in between. The DNA for the CDR3 is TGCGCCAGTACCCTGGCGGCCGGGTCTGGAAACACCATATATTTT. This sequence encodes CASTLAAGSGNTIYF.